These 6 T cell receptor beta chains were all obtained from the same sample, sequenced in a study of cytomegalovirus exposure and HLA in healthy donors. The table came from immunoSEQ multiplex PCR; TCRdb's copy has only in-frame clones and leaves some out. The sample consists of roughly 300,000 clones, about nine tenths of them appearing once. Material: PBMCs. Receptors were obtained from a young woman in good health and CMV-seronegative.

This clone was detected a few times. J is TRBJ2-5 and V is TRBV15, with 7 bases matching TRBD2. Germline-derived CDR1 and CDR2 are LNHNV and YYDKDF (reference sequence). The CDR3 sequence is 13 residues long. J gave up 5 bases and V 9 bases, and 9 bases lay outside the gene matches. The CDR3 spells CATKLGGRETQYF. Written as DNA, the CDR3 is TGTGCCACTAAACTGGGAGGGCGGGAGACCCAGTACTTC.

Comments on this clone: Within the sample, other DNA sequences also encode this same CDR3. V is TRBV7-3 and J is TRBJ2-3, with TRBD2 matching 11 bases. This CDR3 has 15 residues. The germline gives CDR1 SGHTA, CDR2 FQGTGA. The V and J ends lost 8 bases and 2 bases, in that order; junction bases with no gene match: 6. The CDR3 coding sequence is TGTGCCAGCTCCTTAGCGGGAGGGCCCACAGATACGCAGTATTTT. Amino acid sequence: CASSLAGGPTDTQYF.

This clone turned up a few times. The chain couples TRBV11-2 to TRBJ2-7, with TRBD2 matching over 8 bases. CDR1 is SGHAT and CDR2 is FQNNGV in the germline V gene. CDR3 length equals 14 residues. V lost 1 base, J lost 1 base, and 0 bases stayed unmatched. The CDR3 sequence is CASSLAGGSYEQYF. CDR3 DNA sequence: TGTGCCAGCAGCTTAGCGGGAGGGTCCTACGAGCAGTACTTC.

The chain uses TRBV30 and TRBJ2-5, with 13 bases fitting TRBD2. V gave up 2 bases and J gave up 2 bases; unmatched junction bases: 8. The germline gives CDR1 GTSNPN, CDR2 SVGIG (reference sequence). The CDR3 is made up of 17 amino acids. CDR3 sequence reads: CAWSPRPGLAGQETQYF. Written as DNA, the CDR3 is TGTGCCTGGAGTCCCCGTCCGGGACTAGCGGGGCAAGAGACCCAGTACTTC.

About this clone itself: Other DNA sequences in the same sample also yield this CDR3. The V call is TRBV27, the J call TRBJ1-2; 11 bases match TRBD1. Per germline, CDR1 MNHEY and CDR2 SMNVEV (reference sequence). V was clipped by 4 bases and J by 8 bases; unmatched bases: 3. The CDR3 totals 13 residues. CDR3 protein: CASSYGQGAGYTF. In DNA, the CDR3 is TGTGCCAGCAGTTACGGACAGGGGGCCGGCTACACCTTC.

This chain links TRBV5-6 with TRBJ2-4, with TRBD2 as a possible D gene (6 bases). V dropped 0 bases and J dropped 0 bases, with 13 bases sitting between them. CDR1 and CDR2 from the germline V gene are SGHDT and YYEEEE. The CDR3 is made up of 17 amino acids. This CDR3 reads CASSLAGGSLAKNIQYF. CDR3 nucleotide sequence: TGTGCCAGCAGCTTGGCCGGGGGATCTCTAGCCAAAAACATTCAGTACTTC.